A selection of T cell receptor beta chains follows, all from one sample in a study of T cells in Graves' hyperthyroidism and ophthalmopathy. TCRdb analysed the multiplex PCR reads with MiXCR anew, one entry per CDR3 protein. Seen here are fewer than 350,000 distinct CDR3 sequences, approximately 18% observed once, and the top ten hold 15% to 17%. Source material: blood. The receptors were gathered from a woman aged 40 to 50 with Graves' ophthalmopathy. Each CDR3 is given with its conserved first and last residue. A D gene is named only where the DNA matches it firmly. The size field is filled for only some rows; it gives once, few, many or a size class.

size	V	J	D	DNA	CDR3
many	TRBV29-1	TRBJ2-7	NA	TGCAGCGTTGCCCAGGGCAACTACGAGCAGTACTTC	CSVAQGNYEQYF
NA	TRBV19	TRBJ2-7	NA	TGTGCCAGTACCCCGAATTTTGACAAGAGCTCCTACGAGCAGTACTTC	CASTPNFDKSSYEQYF
NA	TRBV30	TRBJ2-5	NA	TGTGCCTGGAGTGTAAGGGCCGGGGGAGGAGAGACCCAGTACTTC	CAWSVRAGGGETQYF
many	TRBV12-5	TRBJ1-2	NA	TGTGCTAGTGGTTTGCGGAACCTGGGGGGCTACACCTTC	CASGLRNLGGYTF
many	TRBV10-1	TRBJ2-7	TRBD2	TGCGCCAGCAGTGAGGGACTAGCTGGCGAGCAGTACTTC	CASSEGLAGEQYF
many	TRBV2	TRBJ2-7	NA	TGTGCCAGCAGTGAAGATCCGGGGCTAGCCTACGAGCAGTACTTC	CASSEDPGLAYEQYF
many	TRBV19	TRBJ1-3	NA	TGTGCCAGTAGTGATGGACGGACCTCTGGAAACACCATATATTTT	CASSDGRTSGNTIYF
many	TRBV28	TRBJ2-7	TRBD2	TGTGCCAGCAGACCTAGCGGGACATTGACCTACGAGCAGTACTTC	CASRPSGTLTYEQYF
many	TRBV11-1	TRBJ1-6	NA	TGTGCCAGCAGCCCCCGGGGACTCGCGAGCTCCTATAATTCACCCCTCCACTTT	CASSPRGLASSYNSPLHF
many	TRBV19	TRBJ2-5	NA	TGTGCCAGTAGTAGGGCCCATGTGGGGCAAGAGACCCAGTACTTC	CASSRAHVGQETQYF
NA	TRBV12-3/TRBV12-4	TRBJ2-7	TRBD1	TGTGCCAGCAGTTTTCAGCCAGGTGGACAGGGGACACCCTACGAGCAGTACTTC	CASSFQPGGQGTPYEQYF
many	TRBV4-1	TRBJ2-1	NA	TGCGCCAGCAGCCAAGCGGTCGGGAAAGTTGTCGATGAGCAGTTCTTC	CASSQAVGKVVDEQFF
many	TRBV7-9	TRBJ1-2	TRBD1	TGTGCCAGCAGCTCCGGACGGGACAGCAAGAACTATGGCTACACCTTC	CASSSGRDSKNYGYTF
many	TRBV6-2/TRBV6-3	TRBJ2-5	NA	TGTGCCAGCAGTTATGAAGCGTTGAAGGACGGGAGTAGGGAGACCCAGTACTTC	CASSYEALKDGSRETQYF
NA	TRBV20-1	TRBJ2-7	NA	TGCAGTGCTAGCGGGAGTTACGAGCAGTACTTC	CSASGSYEQYF
NA	TRBV20-1	TRBJ2-2	NA	TGCAGTGCTAGCCCGAGGCCCGACACCGGGGAGCTGTTTTTT	CSASPRPDTGELFF
many	TRBV28	TRBJ1-5	NA	TGTGCCAGCAGCAAGCTCAATCAGCCCCAGCATTTT	CASSKLNQPQHF
NA	TRBV6-1	TRBJ2-7	TRBD1	TGTGCCAGCAAGGGGACAGGGACCGAGCAGTACTTC	CASKGTGTEQYF
many	TRBV19	TRBJ1-1	NA	TGTGCCAGTAGTATAGGCGGGGATCTATCGAACACTGAAGCTTTCTTT	CASSIGGDLSNTEAFF
once	TRBV7-8	TRBJ2-5	NA	TGTGCCAGCAGCTTAAGGGCGGGGCTGTACCAAGAGACCCAGTACTTC	CASSLRAGLYQETQYF
NA	TRBV20-1	TRBJ2-7	NA	TGCAGTGCTCAGGACGACGAGCAGTACTTC	CSAQDDEQYF
many	TRBV27	TRBJ2-7	TRBD1	TGTGCCAGCAGTTCACGGGACAGCTCCTACGAGCAGTACTTC	CASSSRDSSYEQYF
many	TRBV10-1	TRBJ2-2	TRBD1	TGCGCCAGCAGTATCGGGACAGCCACCACCGGGGAGCTGTTTTTT	CASSIGTATTGELFF
NA	TRBV5-1	TRBJ2-5	TRBD2	TGCGCCAGCAGCTTGGTTGGGGAGGGGATCCAAGAGACCCAGTACTTC	CASSLVGEGIQETQYF